This TCR beta chain was profiled in a study of T-cell memory formation after mild COVID-19. Study as a whole: For the most part, TCR clusters were specific to one donor. Study-level results: Second-wave clones reaching peak frequency on day 37 lacked confirmed SARS-CoV-2 specificity.

This CDR3 has 13 residues. V lost 6 bases, J lost 7 bases, and 6 bases stayed unmatched. In germline, CDR1 is MNHNY, CDR2 SVGAGI (reference sequence). TCRdb reprocessed the 5' RACE reads with MiXCR, giving one entry per CDR3 protein. The sample carries 100,000 to 150,000 distinct CDR3 sequences, 16% recorded once. As regards this clonotype: Antigen specificity is unknown.

Material for sequencing was PBMCs or a T cell subset sorted from them (not recorded which). This sequence joins TRBV6-6 and TRBJ2-1; 7 bases are a match to TRBD2. This receptor was obtained from an adult woman who had mild COVID-19 (a few samples of this study predate the infection). Cell type and time point are not known. CDR3 nucleotides: TGTGCCAGCAGGCCCAGGACTAGTAATGAGCAGTTCTTC. Translated, it gives CASRPRTSNEQFF.